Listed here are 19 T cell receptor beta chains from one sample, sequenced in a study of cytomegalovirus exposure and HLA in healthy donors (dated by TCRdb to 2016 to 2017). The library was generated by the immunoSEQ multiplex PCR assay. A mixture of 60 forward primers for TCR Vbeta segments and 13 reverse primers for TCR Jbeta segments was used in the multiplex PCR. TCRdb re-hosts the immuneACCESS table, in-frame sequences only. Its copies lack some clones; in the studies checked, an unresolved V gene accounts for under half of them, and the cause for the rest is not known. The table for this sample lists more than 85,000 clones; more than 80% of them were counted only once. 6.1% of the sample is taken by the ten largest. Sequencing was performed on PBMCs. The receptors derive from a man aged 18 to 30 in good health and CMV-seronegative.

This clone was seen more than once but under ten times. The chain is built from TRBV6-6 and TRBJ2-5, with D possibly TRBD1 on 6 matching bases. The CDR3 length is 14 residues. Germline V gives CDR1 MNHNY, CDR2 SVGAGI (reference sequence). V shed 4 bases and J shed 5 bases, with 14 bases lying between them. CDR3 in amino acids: CASSFKTQGETQYF. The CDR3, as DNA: TGTGCCAGCAGTTTCAAGACACAGGGCGAGACCCAGTACTTC.

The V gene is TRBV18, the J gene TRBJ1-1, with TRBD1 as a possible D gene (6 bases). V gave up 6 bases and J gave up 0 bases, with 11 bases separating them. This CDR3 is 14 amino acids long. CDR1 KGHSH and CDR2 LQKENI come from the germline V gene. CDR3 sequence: CASSPGDMNTEAFF. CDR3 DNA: TGTGCCAGCTCTCCAGGGGACATGAACACTGAAGCTTTCTTT.

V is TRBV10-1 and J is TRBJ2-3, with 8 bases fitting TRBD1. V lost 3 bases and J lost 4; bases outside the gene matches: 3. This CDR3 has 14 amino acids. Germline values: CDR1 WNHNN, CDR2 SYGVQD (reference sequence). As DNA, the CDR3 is TGCGCCAGCAGTGACAGGGGGCTCGCAGATACGCAGTATTTT. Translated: CASSDRGLADTQYF.

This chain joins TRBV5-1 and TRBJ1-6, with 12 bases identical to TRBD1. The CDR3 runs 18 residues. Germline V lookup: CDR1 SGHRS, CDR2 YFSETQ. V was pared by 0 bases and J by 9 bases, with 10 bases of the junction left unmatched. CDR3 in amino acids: CASSLDGTGGLSSSPLHF. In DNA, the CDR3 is TGCGCCAGCAGCTTGGATGGGACAGGGGGCTTGAGTAGTTCACCCCTCCACTTT.

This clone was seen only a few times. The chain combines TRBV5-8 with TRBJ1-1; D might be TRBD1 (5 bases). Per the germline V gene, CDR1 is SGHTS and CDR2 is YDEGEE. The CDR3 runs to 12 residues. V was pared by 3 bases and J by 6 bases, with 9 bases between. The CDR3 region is CASSWGLPEAFF. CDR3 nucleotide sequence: TGTGCCAGCAGCTGGGGACTCCCTGAAGCTTTCTTT.

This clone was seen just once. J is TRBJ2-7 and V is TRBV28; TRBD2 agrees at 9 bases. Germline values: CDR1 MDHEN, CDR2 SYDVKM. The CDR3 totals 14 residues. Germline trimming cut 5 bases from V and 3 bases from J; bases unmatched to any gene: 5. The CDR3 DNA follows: TGTGCCAGCAGTCGTCCAGCGGGGGGCTACGAGCAGTACTTC. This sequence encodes CASSRPAGGYEQYF.

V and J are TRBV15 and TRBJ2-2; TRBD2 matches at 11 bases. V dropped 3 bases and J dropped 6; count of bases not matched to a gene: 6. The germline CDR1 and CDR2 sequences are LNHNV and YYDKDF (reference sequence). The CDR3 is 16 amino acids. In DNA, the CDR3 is TGTGCCACCAGCAGGGGGGGACTAGCGGCGGCCGGGGAGCTGTTTTTT. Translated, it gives CATSRGGLAAAGELFF.

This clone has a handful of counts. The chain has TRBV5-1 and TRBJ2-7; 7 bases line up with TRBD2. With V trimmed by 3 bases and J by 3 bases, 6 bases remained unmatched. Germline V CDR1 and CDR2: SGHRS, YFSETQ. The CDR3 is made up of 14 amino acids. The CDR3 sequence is CASSSIGGSYEQYF. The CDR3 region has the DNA TGCGCCAGCAGCTCCATCGGCGGGAGCTACGAGCAGTACTTC.

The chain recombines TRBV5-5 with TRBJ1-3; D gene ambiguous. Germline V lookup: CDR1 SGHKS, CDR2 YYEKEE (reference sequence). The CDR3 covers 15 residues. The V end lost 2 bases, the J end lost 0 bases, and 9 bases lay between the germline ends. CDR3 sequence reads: CASSLLLPSGNTIYF. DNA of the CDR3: TGTGCCAGCAGCTTACTTCTCCCCTCTGGAAACACCATATATTTT.

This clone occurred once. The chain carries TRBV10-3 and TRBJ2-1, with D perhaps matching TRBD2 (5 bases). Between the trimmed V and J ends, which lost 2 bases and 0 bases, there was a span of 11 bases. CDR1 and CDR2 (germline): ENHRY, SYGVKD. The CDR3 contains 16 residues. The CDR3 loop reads CAISERGMGSYNEQFF. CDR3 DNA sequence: TGTGCCATCAGTGAGAGAGGGATGGGCTCCTACAATGAGCAGTTCTTC.

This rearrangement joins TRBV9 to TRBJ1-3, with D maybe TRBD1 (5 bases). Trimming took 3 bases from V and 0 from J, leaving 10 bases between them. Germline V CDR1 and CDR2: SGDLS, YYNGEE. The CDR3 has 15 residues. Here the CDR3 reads CASSGQPSSGNTIYF. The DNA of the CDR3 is TGTGCCAGCAGCGGACAGCCTAGCTCTGGAAACACCATATATTTT.

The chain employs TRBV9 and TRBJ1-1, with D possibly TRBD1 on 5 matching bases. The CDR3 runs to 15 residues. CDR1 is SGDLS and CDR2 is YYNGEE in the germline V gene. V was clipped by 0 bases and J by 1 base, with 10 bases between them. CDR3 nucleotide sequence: TGTGCCAGCAGCGTAGAATGGGGGGGGAACACTGAAGCTTTCTTT. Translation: CASSVEWGGNTEAFF.

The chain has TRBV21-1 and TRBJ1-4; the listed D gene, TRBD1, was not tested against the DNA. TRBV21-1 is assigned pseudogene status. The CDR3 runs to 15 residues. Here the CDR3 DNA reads TGTGCCAGCAGCAAAGACGGGACAGAACATGAAAAACTGTTTTTT. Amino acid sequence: CASSKDGTEHEKLFF.

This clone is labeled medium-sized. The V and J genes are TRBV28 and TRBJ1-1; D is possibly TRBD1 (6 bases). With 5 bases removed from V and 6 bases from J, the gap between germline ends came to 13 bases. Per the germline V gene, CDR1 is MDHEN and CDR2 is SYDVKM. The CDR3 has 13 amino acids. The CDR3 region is CASSLGHGPEAFF. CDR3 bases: TGTGCCAGCAGTCTGGGACACGGGCCTGAAGCTTTCTTT. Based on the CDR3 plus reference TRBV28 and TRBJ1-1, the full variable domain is DVKVTQSSRYLVKRTGEKVFLECVQDMDHENMFWYRQDPGLGLRLIYFSYDVKMKEKGDIPEGYSVSREKKERFSLILESASTNQTSMYLCASSLGHGPEAFFGQGTRLTVV.

DNA for the CDR3: TGTGCCAGCAGCTTAGGGCCTTCAGGAGGGGAAAAACTGTTTTTT. Its translation: CASSLGPSGGEKLFF. The chain links TRBV11-2 to TRBJ1-4; no reliable D call. This CDR3 region has 15 residues. Trimming took 1 base from V and 8 from J, leaving 14 bases between them. Per the germline V gene, CDR1 is SGHAT and CDR2 is FQNNGV. Full variable domain (missing parts from reference TRBV11-2 and TRBJ1-4): EAGVAQSPRYKIIEKRQSVAFWCNPISGHATLYWYQQILGQGPKLLIQFQNNGVVDDSQLPKDRFSAERLKGVDSTLKIQPAKLEDSAVYLCASSLGPSGGEKLFFGSGTQLSVL.

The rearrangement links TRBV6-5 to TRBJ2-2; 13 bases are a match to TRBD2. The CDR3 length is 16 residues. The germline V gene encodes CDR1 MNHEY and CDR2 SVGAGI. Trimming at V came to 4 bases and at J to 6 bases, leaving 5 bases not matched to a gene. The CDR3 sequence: CASSSRLAGGPGELFF. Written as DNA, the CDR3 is TGTGCCAGCAGTTCTCGACTAGCGGGAGGTCCCGGGGAGCTGTTTTTT.

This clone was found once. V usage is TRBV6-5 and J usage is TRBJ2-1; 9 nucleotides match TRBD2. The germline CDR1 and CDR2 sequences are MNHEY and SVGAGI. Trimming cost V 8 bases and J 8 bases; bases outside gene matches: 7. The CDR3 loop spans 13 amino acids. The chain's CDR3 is CASSERGVDEQFF. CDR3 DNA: TGTGCCAGCTCCGAGCGGGGGGTGGATGAGCAGTTCTTC.

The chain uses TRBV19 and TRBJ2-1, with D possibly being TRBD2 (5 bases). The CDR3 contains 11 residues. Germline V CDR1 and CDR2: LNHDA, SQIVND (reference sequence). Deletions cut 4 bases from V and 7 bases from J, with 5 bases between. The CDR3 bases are TGTGCCAGTAGTAGAGGGAATGAGCAGTTCTTC. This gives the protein CASSRGNEQFF. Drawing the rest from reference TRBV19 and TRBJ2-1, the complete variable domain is DGGITQSPKYLFRKEGQNVTLSCEQNLNHDAMYWYRQDPGQGLRLIYYSQIVNDFQKGDIAEGYSVSREKKESFPLTVTSAQKNPTAFYLCASSRGNEQFFGPGTRLTVL.

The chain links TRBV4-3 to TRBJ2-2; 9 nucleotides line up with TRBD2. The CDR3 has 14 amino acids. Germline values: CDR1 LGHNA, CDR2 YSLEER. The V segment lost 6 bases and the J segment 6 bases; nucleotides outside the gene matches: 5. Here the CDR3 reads CASRGGRVSGELFF. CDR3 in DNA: TGCGCCAGCAGGGGCGGGAGGGTTTCCGGGGAGCTGTTTTTT.